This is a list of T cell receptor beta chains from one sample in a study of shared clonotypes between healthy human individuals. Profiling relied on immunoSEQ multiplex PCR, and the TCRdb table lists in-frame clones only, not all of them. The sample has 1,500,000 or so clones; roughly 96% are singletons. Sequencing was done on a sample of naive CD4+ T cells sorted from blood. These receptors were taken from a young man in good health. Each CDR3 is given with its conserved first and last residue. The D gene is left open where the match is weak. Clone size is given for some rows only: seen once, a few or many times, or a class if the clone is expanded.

CDR3nt: TGTGCCAGCTCCCAAACTTTCCTCTACGAGCAGTACTTC; CDR3aa: CASSQTFLYEQYF; j_gene: TRBJ2-7; len: 13; abundance: NA; v_gene: TRBV18; d_gene: NA
CDR3nt: TGCGCCAGCAGCGCAATATCTAGCGGGGGAACTGGCACAGATACGCAGTATTTT; CDR3aa: CASSAISSGGTGTDTQYF; j_gene: TRBJ2-3; len: 18; abundance: once; v_gene: TRBV5-1; d_gene: TRBD2
CDR3nt: TGTGCCTGGAGTGTAGAGGGACGAAGCAATCAGCCCCAGCATTTT; CDR3aa: CAWSVEGRSNQPQHF; j_gene: TRBJ1-5; len: 15; abundance: NA; v_gene: TRBV30; d_gene: NA
CDR3nt: TGTGCCAGCAGCTCGCGGACAGACGGAAACACCATATATTTT; CDR3aa: CASSSRTDGNTIYF; j_gene: TRBJ1-3; len: 14; abundance: NA; v_gene: TRBV7-2; d_gene: NA
CDR3nt: TGTGCCAGCAGTGAAGATGTTCGGTGGTCCGAAGCTTTCTTT; CDR3aa: CASSEDVRWSEAFF; j_gene: TRBJ1-1; len: 14; abundance: NA; v_gene: TRBV6-1; d_gene: NA
CDR3nt: TGTGCCAGCAGTTGGGGTAATGGGGGCACTGAAGCTTTCTTT; CDR3aa: CASSWGNGGTEAFF; j_gene: TRBJ1-1; len: 14; abundance: NA; v_gene: TRBV28; d_gene: NA
CDR3nt: TGTGCCAGCAGCCCCAGGGTTGGCAGGGGATATGGCTACACCTTC; CDR3aa: CASSPRVGRGYGYTF; j_gene: TRBJ1-2; len: 15; abundance: few; v_gene: TRBV7-8; d_gene: NA
CDR3nt: TGTGCCAGCAGCATTACCGGGACAGCTTATGGCTACACCTTC; CDR3aa: CASSITGTAYGYTF; j_gene: TRBJ1-2; len: 14; abundance: NA; v_gene: TRBV28; d_gene: TRBD1
CDR3nt: TGCGCCAGCAGCCCGCAGGGGGCAACTAATGAAAAACTGTTTTTT; CDR3aa: CASSPQGATNEKLFF; j_gene: TRBJ1-4; len: 15; abundance: NA; v_gene: TRBV5-1; d_gene: TRBD1
CDR3nt: TGTGCCAGCAGCTTAGCGGGAGTAGGCAATGAGCAGTTCTTC; CDR3aa: CASSLAGVGNEQFF; j_gene: TRBJ2-1; len: 14; abundance: NA; v_gene: TRBV11-3; d_gene: NA
CDR3nt: TGTGCCAGCAGTGATCGACTCACAGGGCCAGAGACCCAGTACTTC; CDR3aa: CASSDRLTGPETQYF; j_gene: TRBJ2-5; len: 15; abundance: NA; v_gene: TRBV25-1; d_gene: NA
CDR3nt: TGTGCCAGCAGCGTAGGCGCTAGCGGGACCTACAATGAGCAGTTCTTC; CDR3aa: CASSVGASGTYNEQFF; j_gene: TRBJ2-1; len: 16; abundance: NA; v_gene: TRBV9; d_gene: TRBD2
CDR3nt: TGCAGCGTTGTTCCCCCGGAAGAGACCCAGTACTTC; CDR3aa: CSVVPPEETQYF; j_gene: TRBJ2-5; len: 12; abundance: NA; v_gene: TRBV29-1; d_gene: NA
CDR3nt: TGTGCCATCCGAAACGGGAGTTTGGGCTACAATGAGCAGTTCTTC; CDR3aa: CAIRNGSLGYNEQFF; j_gene: TRBJ2-1; len: 15; abundance: NA; v_gene: TRBV10-3; d_gene: NA
CDR3nt: TGCGCCAGCAGCGCGTCAGGGGACGGACGGGAAAAACTGTTTTTT; CDR3aa: CASSASGDGREKLFF; j_gene: TRBJ1-4; len: 15; abundance: NA; v_gene: TRBV5-1; d_gene: NA
CDR3nt: TGTGCCAGCAGTTCAACGGGATGGGCTAATGAAAAACTGTTTTTT; CDR3aa: CASSSTGWANEKLFF; j_gene: TRBJ1-4; len: 15; abundance: NA; v_gene: TRBV28; d_gene: NA
CDR3nt: TGTGCCAGCAGCGGACAGAGCTCTGGGGCCAACGTCCTGACTTTC; CDR3aa: CASSGQSSGANVLTF; j_gene: TRBJ2-6; len: 15; abundance: NA; v_gene: TRBV5-4; d_gene: NA
CDR3nt: TGCGCCAGCAGCCAAGTTCCCTACGAGCAGTACTTC; CDR3aa: CASSQVPYEQYF; j_gene: TRBJ2-7; len: 12; abundance: once; v_gene: TRBV4-1; d_gene: NA
CDR3nt: TGTGCCAGTAGTATCGGGAGCCAAGAGACCCAGTACTTC; CDR3aa: CASSIGSQETQYF; j_gene: TRBJ2-5; len: 13; abundance: NA; v_gene: TRBV19; d_gene: NA
CDR3nt: TGTGCCAGCAGTTTTATACAGGACAAGGCAGCTTTCTTT; CDR3aa: CASSFIQDKAAFF; j_gene: TRBJ1-1; len: 13; abundance: NA; v_gene: TRBV28; d_gene: NA
CDR3nt: TGTGCCAGCAGTGAACGAGGGACAGGGATTTACGAGCAGTACTTC; CDR3aa: CASSERGTGIYEQYF; j_gene: TRBJ2-7; len: 15; abundance: NA; v_gene: TRBV28; d_gene: TRBD1
CDR3nt: TGTGCCAGAAGCCCCGGGACTAGCGAGGCTGAGCAGTTCTTC; CDR3aa: CARSPGTSEAEQFF; j_gene: TRBJ2-1; len: 14; abundance: NA; v_gene: TRBV5-3; d_gene: TRBD2
CDR3nt: TGTGCCATCAGTGTCAGCGACAGGAACACTGAAGCTTTCTTT; CDR3aa: CAISVSDRNTEAFF; j_gene: TRBJ1-1; len: 14; abundance: NA; v_gene: TRBV10-3; d_gene: NA
CDR3nt: TGTGCCAGCAGTTTATCTGGACAGGGGACACTCGGCTACACCTTC; CDR3aa: CASSLSGQGTLGYTF; j_gene: TRBJ1-2; len: 15; abundance: NA; v_gene: TRBV28; d_gene: TRBD1
CDR3nt: TGTGCCAGCAGTTTAACCCGGCTAGCGGGATATTACGAGCAGTACTTC; CDR3aa: CASSLTRLAGYYEQYF; j_gene: TRBJ2-7; len: 16; abundance: NA; v_gene: TRBV27; d_gene: TRBD2
CDR3nt: TGTGCCAGCAGCCCAACGGTTGTCCCTAACACTGAAGCTTTCTTT; CDR3aa: CASSPTVVPNTEAFF; j_gene: TRBJ1-1; len: 15; abundance: NA; v_gene: TRBV9; d_gene: NA
CDR3nt: TGCGCCAGCGGGTCTGGGACCCCGCGAGCAACTAATGAAAAACTGTTTTTT; CDR3aa: CASGSGTPRATNEKLFF; j_gene: TRBJ1-4; len: 17; abundance: NA; v_gene: TRBV5-1; d_gene: NA
CDR3nt: TGTGCCAGCAGCTTAGGTGTGACTAGCGGGAGGGGAGAGACCCAGTACTTC; CDR3aa: CASSLGVTSGRGETQYF; j_gene: TRBJ2-5; len: 17; abundance: NA; v_gene: TRBV11-2; d_gene: TRBD2
CDR3nt: TGTGCCAGCAGCTTCGCCTCCGGGACCTCGAACACTGAAGCTTTCTTT; CDR3aa: CASSFASGTSNTEAFF; j_gene: TRBJ1-1; len: 16; abundance: NA; v_gene: TRBV11-2; d_gene: NA
CDR3nt: TGTGCCAGCTCACCACGGACAGGGGATTTATCGCCCCAGCATTTT; CDR3aa: CASSPRTGDLSPQHF; j_gene: TRBJ1-5; len: 15; abundance: NA; v_gene: TRBV18; d_gene: TRBD1
CDR3nt: TGTGCCAGCAGCCAACTACCGGGACAGCTATATGGCTACACCTTC; CDR3aa: CASSQLPGQLYGYTF; j_gene: TRBJ1-2; len: 15; abundance: NA; v_gene: TRBV14; d_gene: TRBD1
CDR3nt: TGTGCCAGCAGTCTTTCTAGGGCCAGGGAGCTGTTTTTT; CDR3aa: CASSLSRARELFF; j_gene: TRBJ2-2; len: 13; abundance: NA; v_gene: TRBV7-6; d_gene: NA
CDR3nt: TGTGCCAGCAGTTTATGGCCAGGGGTGAACACTGAAGCTTTCTTT; CDR3aa: CASSLWPGVNTEAFF; j_gene: TRBJ1-1; len: 15; abundance: NA; v_gene: TRBV28; d_gene: NA
CDR3nt: TGTGCCAGTAGTAGGAACACTGAAGCTTTCTTT; CDR3aa: CASSRNTEAFF; j_gene: TRBJ1-1; len: 11; abundance: NA; v_gene: TRBV19; d_gene: NA
CDR3nt: TGTGCCAGCAGTCCTCTGTCGGTGGGCAATAGCAATCAGCCCCAGCATTTT; CDR3aa: CASSPLSVGNSNQPQHF; j_gene: TRBJ1-5; len: 17; abundance: NA; v_gene: TRBV27; d_gene: NA
CDR3nt: TGTGCCAGCAGCGAGAGCACTCGACAGGGAGGAGACACCATATATTTT; CDR3aa: CASSESTRQGGDTIYF; j_gene: TRBJ1-3; len: 16; abundance: NA; v_gene: TRBV11-3; d_gene: TRBD1
CDR3nt: TGTGCCAGCAGCTCATATTATGGGACAGCGAGTTCCTACGAGCAGTACTTC; CDR3aa: CASSSYYGTASSYEQYF; j_gene: TRBJ2-7; len: 17; abundance: NA; v_gene: TRBV5-4; d_gene: TRBD1
CDR3nt: TGTGCCACTTCTCCGACAGGGGCGGTCGGGGAGCTGTTTTTT; CDR3aa: CATSPTGAVGELFF; j_gene: TRBJ2-2; len: 14; abundance: NA; v_gene: TRBV5-4; d_gene: TRBD1
CDR3nt: TGTGCCTGGAGTAGGACTAGCGGGAAGGTTAATGAGCAGTTCTTC; CDR3aa: CAWSRTSGKVNEQFF; j_gene: TRBJ2-1; len: 15; abundance: NA; v_gene: TRBV30; d_gene: TRBD2
CDR3nt: TGTGCCAGCAGTGTGCGTGAGCAGTACTTC; CDR3aa: CASSVREQYF; j_gene: TRBJ2-7; len: 10; abundance: NA; v_gene: TRBV2; d_gene: NA
CDR3nt: TGTGCCAGCAGCAAACCAGGGAGGTCGGTTATTGAAGCTTTCTTT; CDR3aa: CASSKPGRSVIEAFF; j_gene: TRBJ1-1; len: 15; abundance: NA; v_gene: TRBV5-6; d_gene: NA
CDR3nt: TGTGCCAGCAGTTTCTTATACGAGCAGTACTTC; CDR3aa: CASSFLYEQYF; j_gene: TRBJ2-7; len: 11; abundance: NA; v_gene: TRBV28; d_gene: NA
CDR3nt: TGTGCCAGCAGTACAGGCTCTGGGGCCAACGTCCTGACTTTC; CDR3aa: CASSTGSGANVLTF; j_gene: TRBJ2-6; len: 14; abundance: NA; v_gene: TRBV6-5; d_gene: NA
CDR3nt: TGTGCCAGCAGCTTAGCGCTAGCGGGTACCTACAATGAGCAGTTCTTC; CDR3aa: CASSLALAGTYNEQFF; j_gene: TRBJ2-1; len: 16; abundance: NA; v_gene: TRBV7-2; d_gene: TRBD2
CDR3nt: TGTGCCAGCAAGACAATTCGCGGGGAGCTGTTTTTT; CDR3aa: CASKTIRGELFF; j_gene: TRBJ2-2; len: 12; abundance: NA; v_gene: TRBV5-4; d_gene: NA
CDR3nt: TGTGCCAGCAGCCAAGTAGCCTATCCGGGACAGGCCTACAATGAGCAGTTCTTC; CDR3aa: CASSQVAYPGQAYNEQFF; j_gene: TRBJ2-1; len: 18; abundance: NA; v_gene: TRBV4-2; d_gene: TRBD1
CDR3nt: TGCGCCAGCACCTGGGACAGGTCGGTCTACACCTTC; CDR3aa: CASTWDRSVYTF; j_gene: TRBJ1-2; len: 12; abundance: NA; v_gene: TRBV5-1; d_gene: TRBD1
CDR3nt: TGTGCCAGCAGTTGGGACAGGGCTTTCTCCTACGAGCAGTACTTC; CDR3aa: CASSWDRAFSYEQYF; j_gene: TRBJ2-7; len: 15; abundance: NA; v_gene: TRBV2; d_gene: TRBD1
CDR3nt: TGTGCCAGCAGGAGAGCTGGGGCCAACGTCCTGACTTTC; CDR3aa: CASRRAGANVLTF; j_gene: TRBJ2-6; len: 13; abundance: NA; v_gene: TRBV5-8; d_gene: NA
CDR3nt: TGTGCCAGCACCCCGACCGGAGAGGGCGCGACCCAGTACTTC; CDR3aa: CASTPTGEGATQYF; j_gene: TRBJ2-5; len: 14; abundance: NA; v_gene: TRBV21-1; d_gene: NA
CDR3nt: TGCGCCAGCAGCCAAGCCGGCAAAAATTACAATGAGCAGTTCTTC; CDR3aa: CASSQAGKNYNEQFF; j_gene: TRBJ2-1; len: 15; abundance: NA; v_gene: TRBV4-1; d_gene: NA
CDR3nt: TGTGCCAGCAGCTTAACCGGAAGGACTAGCGGATACAATGAGCAGTTCTTC; CDR3aa: CASSLTGRTSGYNEQFF; j_gene: TRBJ2-1; len: 17; abundance: once; v_gene: TRBV7-3; d_gene: TRBD2
CDR3nt: TGTGCCAGCACCCTGAGGACTAGCGGGTTCGATACGCAGTATTTT; CDR3aa: CASTLRTSGFDTQYF; j_gene: TRBJ2-3; len: 15; abundance: NA; v_gene: TRBV7-9; d_gene: TRBD2
CDR3nt: TGTGCCAGCAGCCGAAGCGGGGGGAATCAGCCCCAGCATTTT; CDR3aa: CASSRSGGNQPQHF; j_gene: TRBJ1-5; len: 14; abundance: NA; v_gene: TRBV11-2; d_gene: NA
CDR3nt: TGTGCCAGCAGCTTAGCCTTTGGACTAGCGGGAGGGCCGATCACAGATACGCAGTATTTT; CDR3aa: CASSLAFGLAGGPITDTQYF; j_gene: TRBJ2-3; len: 20; abundance: NA; v_gene: TRBV7-2; d_gene: TRBD2
CDR3nt: TGTGCCAGCAGCCCCGGACAGGGCAGCTACGAGCAGTACTTC; CDR3aa: CASSPGQGSYEQYF; j_gene: TRBJ2-7; len: 14; abundance: NA; v_gene: TRBV5-6; d_gene: TRBD1
CDR3nt: TGTGCCAGCAGCTTTCGTACGGGGGGACTAGGTAAAGAGACCCAGTACTTC; CDR3aa: CASSFRTGGLGKETQYF; j_gene: TRBJ2-5; len: 17; abundance: NA; v_gene: TRBV11-2; d_gene: TRBD2